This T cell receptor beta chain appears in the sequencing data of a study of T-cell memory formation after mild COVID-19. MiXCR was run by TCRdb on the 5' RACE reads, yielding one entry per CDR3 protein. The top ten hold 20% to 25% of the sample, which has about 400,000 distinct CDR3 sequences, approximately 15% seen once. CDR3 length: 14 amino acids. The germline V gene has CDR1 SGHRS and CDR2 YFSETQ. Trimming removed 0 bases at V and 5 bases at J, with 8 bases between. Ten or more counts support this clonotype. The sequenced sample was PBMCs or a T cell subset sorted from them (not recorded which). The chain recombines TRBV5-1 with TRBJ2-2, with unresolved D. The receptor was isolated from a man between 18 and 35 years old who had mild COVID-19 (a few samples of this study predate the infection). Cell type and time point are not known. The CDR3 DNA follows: TGCGCCAGCAGCTTGGACGGCCAGACCGGGGAGCTGTTTTTT. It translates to CASSLDGQTGELFF.